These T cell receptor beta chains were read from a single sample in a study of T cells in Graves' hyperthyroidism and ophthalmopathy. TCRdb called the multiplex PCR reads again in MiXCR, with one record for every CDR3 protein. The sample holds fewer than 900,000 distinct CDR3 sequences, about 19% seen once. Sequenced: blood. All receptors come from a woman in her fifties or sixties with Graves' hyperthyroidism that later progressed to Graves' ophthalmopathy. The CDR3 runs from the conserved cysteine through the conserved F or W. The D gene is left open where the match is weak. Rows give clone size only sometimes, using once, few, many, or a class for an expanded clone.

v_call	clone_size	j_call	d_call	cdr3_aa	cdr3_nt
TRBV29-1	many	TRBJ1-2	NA	CSVVPGTEANYGYTF	TGCAGCGTTGTTCCGGGGACTGAAGCTAACTATGGCTACACCTTC
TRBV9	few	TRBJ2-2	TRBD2	CASSDLAGGPTGELFF	TGTGCCAGCAGCGATCTAGCGGGGGGCCCCACCGGGGAGCTGTTTTTT
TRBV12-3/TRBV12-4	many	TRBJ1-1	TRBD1	CASRSPTGVNTEAFF	TGTGCCAGCCGTTCCCCCACAGGGGTAAACACTGAAGCTTTCTTT
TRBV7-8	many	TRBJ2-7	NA	CASSLELSPTYEQYF	TGTGCCAGCAGCTTAGAACTTTCACCAACCTACGAGCAGTACTTC
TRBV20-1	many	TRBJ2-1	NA	CSAFRDKIYNEQFF	TGCAGTGCTTTCCGGGACAAGATATACAATGAGCAGTTCTTC
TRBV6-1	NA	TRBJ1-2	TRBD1	CASITRDRGYGYTF	TGTGCCAGCATCACCCGGGACAGGGGCTATGGCTACACCTTC
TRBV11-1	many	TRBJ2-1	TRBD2	CASSAGLAGGNEQFF	TGTGCCAGCAGCGCGGGACTAGCGGGGGGGAATGAGCAGTTCTTC
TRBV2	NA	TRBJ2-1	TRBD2	CASSELVLANEQFF	TGTGCCAGCAGTGAATTGGTACTAGCGAATGAGCAGTTCTTC
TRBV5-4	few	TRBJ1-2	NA	CASRPGADYGYTF	TGTGCCAGCAGGCCTGGGGCAGACTATGGCTACACCTTC
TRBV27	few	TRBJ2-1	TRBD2	CASSLRGSGGYNEQFF	TGTGCCAGCAGTCTCCGGGGTAGCGGGGGGTACAATGAGCAGTTCTTC
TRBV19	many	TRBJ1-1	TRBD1	CASTSDRAEAFF	TGTGCCAGTACCTCGGACAGGGCTGAAGCTTTCTTT
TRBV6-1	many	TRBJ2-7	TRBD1	CASSPLPGTAIAYEQYF	TGTGCCAGCAGTCCTTTACCCGGGACAGCCATTGCTTACGAGCAGTACTTC
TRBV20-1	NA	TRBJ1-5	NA	CSASNSGYSNQPQHF	TGCAGTGCTAGTAACAGTGGCTATAGCAATCAGCCCCAGCATTTT
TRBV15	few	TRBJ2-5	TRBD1	CATSRLRPGTGGSETQYF	TGTGCCACCAGCAGACTACGCCCCGGGACAGGGGGCAGCGAGACCCAGTACTTC
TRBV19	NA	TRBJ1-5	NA	CASSPTINSNQPQHF	TGTGCCAGTAGCCCGACAATTAATAGCAATCAGCCCCAGCATTTT
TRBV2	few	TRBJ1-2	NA	CASSLKRTALNYGYTF	TGTGCCAGCAGTTTAAAGAGGACAGCCCTTAACTATGGCTACACCTTC